The 6 T cell receptor beta chains reported below all come from one sample, sequenced in a study of response to subunit inactivated influenza vaccine. MiXCR, run by TCRdb on the RT-PCR reads, gives a single entry per CDR3 protein. This repertoire shows around 520,000 distinct CDR3 sequences, roughly 10% found once; its top ten account for about a tenth. Specimen: PBMCs from blood, collected on the day of vaccination. The receptors originated from a middle-aged man who received an inactivated influenza vaccine.

This clonotype was detected many times. The V gene is TRBV20-1, the J gene TRBJ2-5; D tentatively fits TRBD1 or TRBD2 (5 bases each). Germline CDR1 is DFQATT and CDR2 is SNEGSKA (reference sequence). Trimming pared 5 bases from V and 5 bases from J, leaving 12 bases between. The CDR3 loop spans 12 amino acids. CDR3 loop: CSAALGEETQYF. The CDR3 nucleotides are TGCAGTGCTGCCTTAGGGGAGGAGACCCAGTACTTC.

This clonotype was seen many times. This chain links TRBV12-3 or TRBV12-4 with TRBJ2-5, with 14 bases aligning to TRBD2. The CDR3 length is 15 residues. J gave up 4 bases and V 5 bases, and 3 bases lay outside the gene matches. CDR3 sequence reads: CASSPGLAGVETQYF. CDR3 in DNA: TGTGCCAGCAGTCCGGGACTAGCGGGAGTAGAGACCCAGTACTTC.

The genes are TRBV7-9 and TRBJ2-3, with D perhaps matching TRBD1 (5 bases). The CDR3 is 16 residues long. V gave up 8 bases and J gave up 5 bases, with 23 bases separating them. CDR1 is SEHNR, CDR2 FQNEAQ, per germline (reference sequence). CDR3 sequence (DNA): TGTGCCAGCGCGCTCCCACCAGGCCAGGGTATAGATACGCAGTATTTT. Residues: CASALPPGQGIDTQYF.

On this clonotype itself: A much bigger clone sits one base away, suggesting this may be a read error. The rearrangement joins TRBV18 to TRBJ2-2, with TRBD2 matching 8 bases. CDR1 and CDR2 from the germline V gene are KGHSH and LQKENI. V lost 4 bases to trimming and J lost 4 bases; unmatched junction nucleotides: 14. CDR3 length: 18 residues. CDR3 DNA: TGTGCCAGCTCACGAGGCGGCCGAGTTCGGGAGGGCACCGGGGAGCTGTTTTTT. Translating gives CASSRGGRVREGTGELFF. Based on the CDR3 plus reference TRBV18 and TRBJ2-2, the full variable domain is NAGVMQNPRHLVRRRGQEARLRCSPMKGHSHVYWYRQLPEEGLKFMVYLQKENIIDESGMPKERFSAEFPKEGPSILRIQQVVRGDSAAYFCASSRGGRVREGTGELFFGEGSRLTVL.

This clonotype was detected many times. The rearrangement joins TRBV7-8 to TRBJ2-5; no reliable D call. Germline V gene data show CDR1 as SGHVS and CDR2 as FQNEAQ. V lost 5 bases and J lost 2, with 9 bases in between. This CDR3 spans 13 amino acids. The CDR3 DNA follows: TGTGCCAGCAGCAGCGCCAGACAAGAGACCCAGTACTTC. It specifies CASSSARQETQYF.

This clonotype appeared a few times. This chain links TRBV20-1 with TRBJ1-1, with D perhaps TRBD1 (6 bases). Trimming took 6 bases from V and 6 from J, leaving 17 bases between them. Germline CDR1 and CDR2: DFQATT and SNEGSKA (reference sequence). This CDR3 is 13 amino acids long. For the CDR3, the DNA is TGCAGTGCCGCTGCAGGGGCCCGTCCTGAAGCTTTCTTT. This codes for CSAAAGARPEAFF.